This entry concerns a single TCR beta chain. The CDR3 is 15 residues long. V was clipped by 5 bases and J by 5 bases; unmatched bases: 10. Germline V gene sequence: CDR1 SGHVS, CDR2 FNYEAQ. It was roughly 0.3 ug DNA, about 33,000 T cell genomes, that went into each replicate PCR of unsorted PBMC. Clones were sequenced by immunoSEQ multiplex PCR, and TCRdb holds only the in-frame ones, with some missing. The table lists about 480,000 clones, almost 80% of them singletons, with approximately 12% in the top ten. These data are taken from a study of shared clonotypes between healthy human individuals. The sequence was obtained from a woman aged 40-49 years in good health. Some clones in this sample may be carry-over from other donors' samples. The source material was PBMCs. The chain joins TRBV7-6 to TRBJ2-5; TRBD1 matches 8 bases. The CDR3 DNA is TGTGCCAGCAGCCTGACAGGGGCTGTGGGTGAGACCCAGTACTTC. Its translation: CASSLTGAVGETQYF.